This TCR beta chain originates from a study of cytomegalovirus exposure and HLA in healthy donors. The CDR3 length is 20 residues. Per the germline V gene, CDR1 is MDHEN and CDR2 is SYDVKM. Unmatched junction bases numbered 12, after V lost 4 bases and J lost 0 bases. Researchers ran the PCR with 60 Vbeta and 13 Jbeta primers. Data came from immunoSEQ multiplex PCR; TCRdb stores just in-frame clones and leaves some out. The sample carries 100,000 or so clones, 60% to 80% recorded once. The sample taken for sequencing was PBMCs. The gene calls are TRBV28 and TRBJ2-1; 13 positions match TRBD2. The TCR sequence derives from a woman under 30 in good health and CMV-seropositive. CDR3 residues: CASSSRLAGGLERSYNEQFF. CDR3 nucleotides: TGTGCCAGCAGTTCCCGACTAGCGGGAGGACTCGAACGCTCCTACAATGAGCAGTTCTTC. Complete variable domain (other parts from reference TRBV28 and TRBJ2-1): DVKVTQSSRYLVKRTGEKVFLECVQDMDHENMFWYRQDPGLGLRLIYFSYDVKMKEKGDIPEGYSVSREKKERFSLILESASTNQTSMYLCASSSRLAGGLERSYNEQFFGPGTRLTVL.